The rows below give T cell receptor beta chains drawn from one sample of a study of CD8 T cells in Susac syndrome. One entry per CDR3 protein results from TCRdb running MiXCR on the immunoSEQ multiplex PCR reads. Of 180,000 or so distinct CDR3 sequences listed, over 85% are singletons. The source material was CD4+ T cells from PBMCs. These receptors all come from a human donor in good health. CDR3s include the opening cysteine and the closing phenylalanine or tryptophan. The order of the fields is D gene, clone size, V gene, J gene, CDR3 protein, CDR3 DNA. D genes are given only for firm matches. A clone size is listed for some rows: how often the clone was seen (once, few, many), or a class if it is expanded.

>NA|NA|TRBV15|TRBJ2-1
CATSRSSSNEQFF
TGTGCCACCAGCAGGTCGAGTTCGAATGAGCAGTTCTTC
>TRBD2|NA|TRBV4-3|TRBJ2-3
CASSQGTSGAQYF
TGCGCCAGCAGCCAAGGGACTAGCGGGGCACAGTATTTT
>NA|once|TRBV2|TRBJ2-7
CASSEGLTKGYEQYF
TGTGCCAGCAGTGAGGGCCTCACAAAGGGATACGAGCAGTACTTC
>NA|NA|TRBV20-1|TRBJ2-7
CSARSDRDYEQYF
TGCAGTGCTAGATCTGACAGAGACTACGAGCAGTACTTC
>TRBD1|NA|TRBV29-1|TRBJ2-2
CSGGQVGGELFF
TGCAGCGGCGGACAGGTCGGCGGGGAGCTGTTTTTT
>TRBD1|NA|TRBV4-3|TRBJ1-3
CASSQYVDRGSGNTIYF
TGCGCCAGCAGCCAATACGTGGACAGGGGCTCTGGAAACACCATATATTTT
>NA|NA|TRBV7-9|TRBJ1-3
CATPEGNTIYF
TGTGCCACCCCGGAGGGAAACACCATATATTTT
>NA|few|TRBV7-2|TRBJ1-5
CASSLDPNQPQHF
TGTGCCAGCAGCCTGGACCCGAATCAGCCCCAGCATTTT
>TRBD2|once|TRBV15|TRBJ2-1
CATSRGTSQFDEQFF
TGTGCCACCAGCAGGGGGACTAGCCAATTCGATGAGCAGTTCTTC
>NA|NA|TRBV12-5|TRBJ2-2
CASGLSPGELFF
TGTGCTAGTGGTTTGAGTCCCGGGGAGCTGTTTTTT
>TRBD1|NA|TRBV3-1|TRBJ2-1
CASSPRDRRYVQFF
TGTGCCAGCAGCCCCCGGGACAGGAGGTATGTGCAGTTCTTC
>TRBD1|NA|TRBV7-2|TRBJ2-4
CASSFETGDIQYF
TGTGCCAGCAGCTTCGAGACAGGGGACATTCAGTACTTC
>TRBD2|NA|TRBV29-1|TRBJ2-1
CRARRGGGNEQFF
TGCCGCGCGCGACGGGGGGGCGGGAATGAGCAGTTCTTC
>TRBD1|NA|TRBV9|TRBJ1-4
CASSATGTGRRKLFF
TGTGCCAGCAGCGCGACCGGGACAGGGCGCCGAAAACTGTTTTTT
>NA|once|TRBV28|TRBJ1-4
CASRLLHEKLFF
TGTGCCAGCAGGCTTCTTCATGAAAAACTGTTTTTT
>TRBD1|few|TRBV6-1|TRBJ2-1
CASSDTGASDEQFF
TGTGCCAGCAGTGACACAGGGGCGTCGGATGAGCAGTTCTTC
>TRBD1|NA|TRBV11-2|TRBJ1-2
CASSPNRGPDYGYTF
TGTGCCAGCAGCCCGAACAGGGGGCCGGACTATGGCTACACCTTC
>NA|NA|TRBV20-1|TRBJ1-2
CSASLAAGYTF
TGCAGTGCTAGTCTGGCGGCCGGCTACACCTTC
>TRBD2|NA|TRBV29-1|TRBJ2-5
CSVTSGGLRETQYF
TGCAGCGTCACAAGCGGGGGCTTGCGAGAGACCCAGTACTTC
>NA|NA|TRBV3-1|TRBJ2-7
CASSRSGHEQYF
TGTGCCAGCAGCCGGTCCGGCCACGAGCAGTACTTC
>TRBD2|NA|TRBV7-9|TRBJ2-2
CASSFMGGTGELFF
TGTGCCAGCAGCTTCATGGGGGGGACCGGGGAGCTGTTTTTT
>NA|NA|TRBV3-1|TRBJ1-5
CASSQSDQPQHF
TGTGCCAGCAGCCAGTCTGATCAGCCCCAGCATTTT
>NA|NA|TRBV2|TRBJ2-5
CASSPGPTATQYF
TGTGCCAGCAGTCCCGGACCGACAGCGACCCAGTACTTC
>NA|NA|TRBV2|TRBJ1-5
CASSDRARNQPQHF
TGTGCCAGCAGCGATCGGGCTCGCAATCAGCCCCAGCATTTT
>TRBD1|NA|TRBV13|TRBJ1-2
CASSSNRGPDYGYTF
TGTGCCAGCAGCTCAAACAGGGGGCCAGACTATGGCTACACCTTC
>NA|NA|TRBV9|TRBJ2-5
CASSVGPKETQYF
TGTGCCAGCAGCGTAGGGCCAAAGGAGACCCAGTACTTC
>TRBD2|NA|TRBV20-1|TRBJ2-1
CSAAYSGGAGEQFF
TGCAGTGCAGCCTATAGCGGGGGGGCTGGTGAGCAGTTCTTC
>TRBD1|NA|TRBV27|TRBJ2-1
CASSSLTGYNEQFF
TGTGCCAGCAGTTCCCTGACAGGGTACAATGAGCAGTTCTTC
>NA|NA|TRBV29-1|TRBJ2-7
CSVELRDSSYEQYF
TGCAGCGTTGAGCTACGAGACAGCTCCTACGAGCAGTACTTC
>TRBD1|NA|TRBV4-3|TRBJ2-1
CASSQGYRGTYNEQFF
TGCGCCAGCAGCCAAGGTTACAGGGGGACCTACAATGAGCAGTTCTTC
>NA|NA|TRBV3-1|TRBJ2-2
CASSHQTGTNTGELFF
TGTGCCAGCAGCCACCAAACCGGGACGAACACCGGGGAGCTGTTTTTT
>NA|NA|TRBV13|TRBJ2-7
CASSLLGTGSYEQYF
TGTGCCAGCAGCTTATTGGGCACGGGCTCCTACGAGCAGTACTTC
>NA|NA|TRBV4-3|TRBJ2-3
CASSQDSLTDTQYF
TGCGCCAGCAGCCAGGACAGCCTCACAGATACGCAGTATTTT
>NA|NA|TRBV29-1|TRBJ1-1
CSARMGHLWAFF
TGCAGCGCGAGGATGGGCCACCTCTGGGCTTTCTTT
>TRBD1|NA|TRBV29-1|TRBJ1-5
CSAGQARNQPQHF
TGCAGCGCTGGACAGGCGCGCAATCAGCCCCAGCATTTT
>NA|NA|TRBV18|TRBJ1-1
CASSPNTGTPEQAFF
TGTGCCAGCTCACCAAATACCGGGACCCCGGAGCAGGCTTTCTTT
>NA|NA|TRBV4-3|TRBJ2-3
CASSQDHKWGVTDTQYF
TGCGCCAGCAGCCAAGACCATAAGTGGGGGGTCACAGATACGCAGTATTTT
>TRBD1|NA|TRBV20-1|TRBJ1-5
CSATGTGYNQPQHF
TGCAGTGCAACCGGGACAGGGTACAATCAGCCCCAGCATTTT
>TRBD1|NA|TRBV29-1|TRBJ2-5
CSASTGVQETQYF
TGCAGCGCCTCGACAGGGGTCCAAGAGACCCAGTACTTC
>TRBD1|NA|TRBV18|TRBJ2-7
CASSPGTGEEQYF
TGTGCCAGCTCTCCCGGGACAGGGGAAGAGCAGTACTTC
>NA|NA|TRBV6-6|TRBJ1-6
CASRERGAFNSPLHF
TGTGCCAGCAGGGAGAGGGGGGCTTTTAATTCACCCCTCCACTTT
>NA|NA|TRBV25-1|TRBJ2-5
CASSDHGGRETQYF
TGTGCCAGCAGTGACCACGGCGGAAGGGAGACCCAGTACTTC